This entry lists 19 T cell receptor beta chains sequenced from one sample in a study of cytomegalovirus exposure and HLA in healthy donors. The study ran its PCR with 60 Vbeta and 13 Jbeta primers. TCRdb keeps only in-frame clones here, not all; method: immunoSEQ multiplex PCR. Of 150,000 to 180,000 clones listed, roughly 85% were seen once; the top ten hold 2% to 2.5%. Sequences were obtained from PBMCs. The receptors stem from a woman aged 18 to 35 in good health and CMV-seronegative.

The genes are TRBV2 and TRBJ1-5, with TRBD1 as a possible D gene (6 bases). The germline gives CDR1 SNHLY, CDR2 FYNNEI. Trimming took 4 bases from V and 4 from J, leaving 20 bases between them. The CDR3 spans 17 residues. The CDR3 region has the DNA TGTGCCAGCAGTGCATTCCTTAGAGGGGGATGGAATCAGCCCCAGCATTTT. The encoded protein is CASSAFLRGGWNQPQHF. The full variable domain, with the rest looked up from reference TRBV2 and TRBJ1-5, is EPEVTQTPSHQVTQMGQEVILRCVPISNHLYFYWYRQILGQKVEFLVSFYNNEISEKSEIFDDQFSVERPDGSNFTLKIRSTKLEDSAMYFCASSAFLRGGWNQPQHFGDGTRLSIL.

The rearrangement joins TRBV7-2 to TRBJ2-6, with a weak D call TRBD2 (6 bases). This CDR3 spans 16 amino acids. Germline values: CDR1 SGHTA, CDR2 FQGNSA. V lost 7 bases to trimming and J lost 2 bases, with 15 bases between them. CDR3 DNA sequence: TGTGCCAGCACCCTTAGGGCGGGGCCTGGGGCCAACGTCCTGACTTTC. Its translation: CASTLRAGPGANVLTF.

The CDR3 protein is CASSIYRRGMGNEQFF. The CDR3 coding sequence is TGTGCCAGTAGTATTTATAGGCGGGGAATGGGCAATGAGCAGTTCTTC. The chain employs TRBV19 and TRBJ2-1, with D possibly TRBD2 on 6 matching bases. There are 16 residues in the CDR3. V dropped 3 bases and J dropped 6 bases, with 18 bases sitting between them. Germline CDR1 is LNHDA and CDR2 is SQIVND (reference sequence).

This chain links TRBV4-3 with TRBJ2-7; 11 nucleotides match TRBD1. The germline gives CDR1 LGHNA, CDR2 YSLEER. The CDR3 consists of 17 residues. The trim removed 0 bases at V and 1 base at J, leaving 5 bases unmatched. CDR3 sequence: CASSQDLGTGGSYEQYF. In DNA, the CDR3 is TGCGCCAGCAGCCAAGATCTTGGGACAGGGGGGTCCTACGAGCAGTACTTC.

For the CDR3, the DNA is TGTGCCAGCAGCGTAGGGGGGGGCATCTCCTACGAGCAGTACTTC. Translating gives CASSVGGGISYEQYF. The chain couples TRBV9 to TRBJ2-7, with D perhaps matching TRBD2 (7 bases). This CDR3 is 15 amino acids long. Germline V lookup: CDR1 SGDLS, CDR2 YYNGEE. Trimming removed 0 bases at V and 0 bases at J, with 10 bases between.

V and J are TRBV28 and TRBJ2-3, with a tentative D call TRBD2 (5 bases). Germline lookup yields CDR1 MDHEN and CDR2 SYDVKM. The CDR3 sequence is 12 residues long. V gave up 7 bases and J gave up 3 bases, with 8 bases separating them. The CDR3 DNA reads TGTGCCAGCAACGGGGTTACAGATACGCAGTATTTT. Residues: CASNGVTDTQYF.

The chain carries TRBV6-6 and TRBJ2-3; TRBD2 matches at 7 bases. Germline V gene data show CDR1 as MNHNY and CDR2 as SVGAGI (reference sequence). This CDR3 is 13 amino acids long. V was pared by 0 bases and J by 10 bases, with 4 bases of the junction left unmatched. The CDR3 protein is CASSYSTGGAQYF. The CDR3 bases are TGTGCCAGCAGTTACTCGACGGGGGGTGCGCAGTATTTT.

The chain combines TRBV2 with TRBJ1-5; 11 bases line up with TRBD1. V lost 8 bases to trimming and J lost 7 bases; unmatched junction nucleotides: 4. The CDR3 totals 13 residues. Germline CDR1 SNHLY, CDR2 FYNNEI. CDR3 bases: TGTGCCAGCGGTGGGGACAGGGGGCAGCCCCAGCATTTT. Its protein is CASGGDRGQPQHF.

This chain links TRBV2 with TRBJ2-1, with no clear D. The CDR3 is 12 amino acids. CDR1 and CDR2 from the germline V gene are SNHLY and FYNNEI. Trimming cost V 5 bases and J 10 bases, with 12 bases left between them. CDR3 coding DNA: TGTGCCAGCAGTTCGGGTCTCGCGGAGCAGTTCTTC. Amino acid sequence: CASSSGLAEQFF.

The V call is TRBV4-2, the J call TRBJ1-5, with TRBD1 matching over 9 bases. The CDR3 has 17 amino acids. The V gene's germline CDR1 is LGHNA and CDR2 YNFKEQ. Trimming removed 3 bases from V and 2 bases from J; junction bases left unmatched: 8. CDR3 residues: CASSQRPTGGGNQPQHF. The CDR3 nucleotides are TGTGCCAGCAGCCAGAGGCCTACAGGGGGCGGCAATCAGCCCCAGCATTTT.

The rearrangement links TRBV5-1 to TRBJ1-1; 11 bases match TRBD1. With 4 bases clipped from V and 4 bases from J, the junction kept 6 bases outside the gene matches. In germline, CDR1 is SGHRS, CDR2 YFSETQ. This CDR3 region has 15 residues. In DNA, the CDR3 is TGCGCCAGCAGCACGGGACAGGGGGGACTCACTGAAGCTTTCTTT. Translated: CASSTGQGGLTEAFF.

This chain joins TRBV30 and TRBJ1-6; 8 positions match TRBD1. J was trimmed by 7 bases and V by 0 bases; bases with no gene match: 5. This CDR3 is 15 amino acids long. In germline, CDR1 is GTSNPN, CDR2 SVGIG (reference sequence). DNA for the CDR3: TGTGCCTGGAGTGTCACAGGGGGGGCAAATTCACCCCTCCACTTT. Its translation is CAWSVTGGANSPLHF.

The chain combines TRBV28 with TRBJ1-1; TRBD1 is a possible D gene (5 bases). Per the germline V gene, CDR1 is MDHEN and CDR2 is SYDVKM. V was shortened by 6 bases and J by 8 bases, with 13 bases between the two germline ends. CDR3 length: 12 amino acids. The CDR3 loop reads CASSTTVAEAFF. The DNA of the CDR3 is TGTGCCAGCAGCACGACAGTCGCGGAAGCTTTCTTT.

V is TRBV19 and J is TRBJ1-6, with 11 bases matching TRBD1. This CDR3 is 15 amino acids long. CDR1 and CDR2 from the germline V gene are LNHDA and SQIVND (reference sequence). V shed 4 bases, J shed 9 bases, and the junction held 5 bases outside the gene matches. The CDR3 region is CASSNRDRGSSPLHF. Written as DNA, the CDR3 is TGTGCCAGTAGTAATCGGGACAGGGGGTCTTCACCCCTCCACTTT.

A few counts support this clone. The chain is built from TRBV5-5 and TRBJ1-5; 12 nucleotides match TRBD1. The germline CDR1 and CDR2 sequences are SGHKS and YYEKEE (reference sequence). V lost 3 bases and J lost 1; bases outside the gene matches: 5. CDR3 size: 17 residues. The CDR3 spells CASSWGTGGESNQPQHF. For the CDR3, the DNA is TGTGCCAGCAGCTGGGGGACAGGGGGCGAAAGCAATCAGCCCCAGCATTTT.

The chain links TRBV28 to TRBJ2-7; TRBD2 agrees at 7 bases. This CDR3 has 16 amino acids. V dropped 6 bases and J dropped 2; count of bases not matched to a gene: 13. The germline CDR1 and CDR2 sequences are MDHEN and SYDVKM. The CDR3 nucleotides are TGTGCCAGCAGCGGGACGGGTGGTGGGGGGGCCTACGAGCAGTACTTC. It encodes CASSGTGGGGAYEQYF.

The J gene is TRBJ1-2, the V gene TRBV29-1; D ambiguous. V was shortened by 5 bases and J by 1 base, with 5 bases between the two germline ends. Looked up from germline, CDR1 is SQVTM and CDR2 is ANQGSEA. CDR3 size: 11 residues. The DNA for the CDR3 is TGCAGCGTTTACAGTAACTATGGCTACACCTTC. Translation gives CSVYSNYGYTF.

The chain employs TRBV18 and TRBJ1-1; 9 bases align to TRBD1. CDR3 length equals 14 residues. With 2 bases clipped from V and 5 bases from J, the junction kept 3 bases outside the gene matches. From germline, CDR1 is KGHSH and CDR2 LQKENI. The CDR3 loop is CASSPGTGSTEAFF. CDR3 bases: TGTGCCAGCTCACCAGGGACAGGGAGTACTGAAGCTTTCTTT.

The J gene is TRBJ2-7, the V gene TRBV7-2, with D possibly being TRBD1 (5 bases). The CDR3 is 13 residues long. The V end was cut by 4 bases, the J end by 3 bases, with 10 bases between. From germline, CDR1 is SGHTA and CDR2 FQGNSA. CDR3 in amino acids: CASSSVTGYEQYF. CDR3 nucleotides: TGTGCCAGCAGCTCTGTAACAGGCTACGAGCAGTACTTC. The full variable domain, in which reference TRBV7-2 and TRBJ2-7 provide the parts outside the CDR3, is GAGVSQSPSNKVTEKGKDVELRCDPISGHTALYWYRQSLGQGLEFLIYFQGNSAPDKSGLPSDRFSAERTGGSVSTLTIQRTQQEDSAVYLCASSSVTGYEQYFGPGTRLTVT.